The 25 T cell receptor beta chains below come from one sample, sequenced in a study of early T cells in non-severe SARS-CoV-2 infection. TCRdb ran MiXCR on the 5' RACE reads and lists one entry per CDR3 protein. The sample carries some 53,000 distinct CDR3 sequences, around 8% recorded once. Sequencing was done on a sample of whole blood. All receptors derive from an adult who was a healthcare worker with PCR-confirmed SARS-CoV-2 infection or an uninfected control (not recorded which).

This clonotype showed up just a few times. This chain joins TRBV12-3 or TRBV12-4 and TRBJ1-2; tentative D call: TRBD1 (5 bases). Trimming pared 6 bases from V and 1 base from J, leaving 12 bases between. CDR3 length: 14 amino acids. Written as DNA, the CDR3 is TGTGCCAGCAGCCAAGGGACCGATAACTATGGCTACACCTTC. This codes for CASSQGTDNYGYTF.

This clonotype was seen at least ten times. The CDR3 carries no conserved terminal phenylalanine or tryptophan, so it likely arises from a read error. The V call is TRBV29-1, the J call TRBJ1-1; TRBD1 is a possible D gene (5 bases). The length of the CDR3 is 13 residues. Germline assignment: CDR1 SQVTM and CDR2 ANQGSEA. The V and J ends lost 4 bases and 4 bases respectively, with 13 bases between them. CDR3 protein: CSVAAGSRTEAFC. The CDR3, as DNA: TGCAGCGTTGCGGCAGGGTCACGCACTGAAGCTTTCTGT.

The rearrangement uses TRBV21-1 and TRBJ2-1; whether TRBD1, the table's D call, matches the DNA was not checked. TRBV21-1 is a recognized pseudogene. The CDR3 totals 17 residues. CDR3 DNA: TGTGCCAGCAGCAAAGTGAGACGGTGCTCCGAGGGGAATGAGCAGTTCTTC. Translation gives CASSKVRRCSEGNEQFF.

This clonotype was counted a few times. CDR3 in DNA: TGTGCCAGCAGCCCAAGCCTAGCGGAGAATGAGCAGTTCTTC. Protein sequence: CASSPSLAENEQFF. V is TRBV7-6 and J is TRBJ2-1; 7 nucleotides agree with TRBD2. CDR1 and CDR2 from the germline V gene are SGHVS and FNYEAQ. Unmatched junction bases numbered 8, after V lost 5 bases and J lost 7 bases. This CDR3 region has 14 residues.

The chain recombines TRBV6-6 with TRBJ1-6, with D possibly being TRBD1 (6 bases). The V and J ends lost 6 bases and 0 bases respectively, with 21 bases between them. This CDR3 region has 19 residues. The germline V gene encodes CDR1 MNHNY and CDR2 SVGAGI (reference sequence). The CDR3 DNA sequence: TGTGCCAGCAGGGTCGCCGTAGGACAGACGAGCTCCTATAATTCACCCCTCCACTTT. It is translated as CASRVAVGQTSSYNSPLHF.

V usage is TRBV11-3 and J usage is TRBJ1-2; D not resolved. Trimming removed 1 base at V and 5 bases at J, with 8 bases between. CDR3 length: 13 residues. Germline loops: CDR1 SGHNT, CDR2 YENEEA. The CDR3 bases are TGTGCCAGCAGCTTAGGAGGGCCTTATGGCTACACCTTC. Amino acids: CASSLGGPYGYTF.

This clonotype was counted a few times. The gene calls are TRBV7-8 and TRBJ1-1, with 8 bases identical to TRBD1. The V gene's germline CDR1 is SGHVS and CDR2 FQNEAQ. The CDR3 contains 16 residues. The junction had 10 bases not matched to a gene; V was cut back by 5 bases and J by 2 bases. The CDR3 bases are TGTGCCAGCAGCCCTGCTTTTGGGACAGGAAACACTGAAGCTTTCTTT. Translating it yields CASSPAFGTGNTEAFF.

This clonotype was seen repeatedly, ten times or more. The chain recombines TRBV7-9 with TRBJ2-5; D not certain. The germline V gene has CDR1 SEHNR and CDR2 FQNEAQ (reference sequence). The V gene lost 4 bases and the J gene lost 2 bases, with 14 bases spanning the gap. The CDR3 loop spans 15 amino acids. Written as DNA, the CDR3 is TGTGCCAGCAGCTCACCCACTGGAACTCAAGAGACCCAGTACTTC. Residues: CASSSPTGTQETQYF.

This clonotype has only a few counts. The chain uses TRBV11-2 and TRBJ1-1, with D unresolved. Trimming pared 4 bases from V and 11 bases from J, leaving 17 bases between. Germline V gene data show CDR1 as SGHAT and CDR2 as FQNNGV. The CDR3 extends over 13 amino acids. The CDR3 loop reads CASSSDTSRLAFF. The DNA for the CDR3 is TGTGCCAGCAGCTCCGACACCTCCCGACTGGCTTTCTTT. Complete variable domain (other parts from reference TRBV11-2 and TRBJ1-1): EAGVAQSPRYKIIEKRQSVAFWCNPISGHATLYWYQQILGQGPKLLIQFQNNGVVDDSQLPKDRFSAERLKGVDSTLKIQPAKLEDSAVYLCASSSDTSRLAFFGQGTRLTVV.

This clonotype was seen only a few times. The chain employs TRBV20-1 and TRBJ2-7; 10 positions agree with TRBD2. CDR1 and CDR2 (germline): DFQATT, SNEGSKA (reference sequence). The CDR3 length is 15 residues. Trimming removed 0 bases from V and 3 bases from J; junction bases left unmatched: 5. This CDR3 reads CSARDLSGGVYEQYF. The CDR3 DNA follows: TGCAGTGCTAGAGATTTGAGCGGGGGGGTCTACGAGCAGTACTTC.

CDR3 region: CASSDSPNEKLFF. CDR3 bases: TGTGCCAGCAGTGACAGCCCTAATGAAAAACTGTTTTTT. The V and J genes are TRBV7-9 and TRBJ1-4; tentative D call: TRBD1 (5 bases). There are 13 residues in the CDR3. V lost 6 bases to trimming and J lost 3 bases, with 8 bases between them. The germline CDR1 and CDR2 sequences are SEHNR and FQNEAQ (reference sequence). Variable domain in full (rest from reference TRBV7-9 and TRBJ1-4): DTGVSQNPRHKITKRGQNVTFRCDPISEHNRLYWYRQTLGQGPEFLTYFQNEAQLEKSRLLSDRFSAERPKGSFSTLEIQRTEQGDSAMYLCASSDSPNEKLFFGSGTQLSVL.

This clonotype appeared many times. This chain connects TRBV7-9 to TRBJ2-7; 7 bases fit TRBD1. This CDR3 is built from 15 residues. Germline V gene sequence: CDR1 SEHNR, CDR2 FQNEAQ (reference sequence). J lost 5 bases, V lost 4 bases, and 11 bases had no gene match. The CDR3: CASSSKTGTEHEQYF. For the CDR3, the DNA is TGTGCCAGCAGCTCGAAGACCGGGACAGAGCACGAGCAGTACTTC.

This clonotype was found a few times. V is TRBV19 and J is TRBJ1-2, with D tentatively TRBD1 (5 bases). This CDR3 region has 15 residues. Germline V gives CDR1 LNHDA, CDR2 SQIVND (reference sequence). Trimming stripped 3 bases from V and 8 bases from J, with 19 bases between. The CDR3 spells CASSIPGGEALGYTF. The DNA for the CDR3 is TGTGCCAGTAGTATCCCGGGGGGGGAAGCGCTCGGCTACACCTTC.

This clonotype has a count of ten or more. The V call is TRBV7-6, the J call TRBJ2-2, with 11 bases matching TRBD2. The germline CDR1 and CDR2 sequences are SGHVS and FNYEAQ. The CDR3 extends over 17 amino acids. V lost 1 base and J lost 6; bases outside the gene matches: 7. The CDR3 nucleotides are TGTGCCAGCAGCTTAGTCGGTCTAGCGGGAGGAGCCGGGGAGCTGTTTTTT. It yields the protein CASSLVGLAGGAGELFF.

The chain has TRBV12-3 or TRBV12-4 and TRBJ2-5, with a tentative D call TRBD2 (6 bases). The CDR3 is 15 amino acids. With 3 bases removed from V and 5 bases from J, the gap between germline ends came to 16 bases. CDR3: CASSFMSLARETQYF. The CDR3 DNA reads TGTGCCAGCAGTTTTATGTCACTAGCCCGGGAGACCCAGTACTTC.

The rearrangement links TRBV6-2 or TRBV6-3 to TRBJ2-5; maybe TRBD2 (5 bases). Trimming stripped 6 bases from V and 4 bases from J, with 18 bases between. CDR1 is MNHEY, CDR2 SVGEGT, per germline. CDR3 length: 15 amino acids. CDR3 in amino acids: CASSQLSDLTETQYF. The CDR3 DNA sequence: TGTGCCAGCAGCCAACTTAGCGATTTAACAGAGACCCAGTACTTC.

The table lists this clonotype with many counts. This chain links TRBV5-1 with TRBJ2-1; D assignment may be TRBD1 or TRBD2 (5 bases each). Trimming cost V 0 bases and J 0 bases, with 10 bases left between them. CDR3 size: 16 residues. CDR1 SGHRS and CDR2 YFSETQ come from the germline V gene. DNA for the CDR3: TGCGCCAGCAGCTTGGTACCAGGGAGCTCCTACAATGAGCAGTTCTTC. Translation: CASSLVPGSSYNEQFF. The full variable domain, rest sourced from reference TRBV5-1 and TRBJ2-1, is KAGVTQTPRYLIKTRGQQVTLSCSPISGHRSVSWYQQTPGQGLQFLFEYFSETQRNKGNFPGRFSGRQFSNSRSEMNVSTLELGDSALYLCASSLVPGSSYNEQFFGPGTRLTVL.

In its sample, this clonotype was seen a few times. This chain uses TRBV7-9 with TRBJ1-1; D gene ambiguous. V gave up 5 bases and J gave up 7 bases, with 11 bases separating them. Looked up from germline, CDR1 is SEHNR and CDR2 is FQNEAQ (reference sequence). The CDR3 totals 12 residues. In DNA form, the CDR3 reads TGTGCCAGCAGCCCGAGACGGGATGAAGCTTTCTTT. Translated, it gives CASSPRRDEAFF.

J is TRBJ2-1 and V is TRBV5-1, with TRBD2 matching 9 bases. Germline trimming cut 4 bases from V and 6 bases from J; bases unmatched to any gene: 14. The CDR3 covers 17 residues. Per the germline V gene, CDR1 is SGHRS and CDR2 is YFSETQ. DNA of the CDR3: TGCGCCAGCAGCCCGGAGGTCCCGGGACTAGCATCCAATGAGCAGTTCTTC. Its protein is CASSPEVPGLASNEQFF.

This clonotype was seen only a few times. CDR3 residues: CASSSMVEAFF. As DNA, the CDR3 is TGTGCCAGCAGTTCGATGGTTGAAGCTTTCTTT. The J gene is TRBJ1-1, the V gene TRBV25-1; D unclear. The CDR3 runs to 11 residues. Germline assignment: CDR1 MGHDK and CDR2 SYGVNS. V lost 5 bases to trimming and J lost 7 bases, with 8 bases between them.

This clonotype showed up just a few times. The chain links TRBV7-9 to TRBJ1-1, with D possibly being TRBD1 (6 bases). CDR1 and CDR2 (germline): SEHNR, FQNEAQ (reference sequence). The ends were cut back, 0 bases at V and 8 bases at J, with 10 bases in the middle. The CDR3 has 13 residues. CDR3 protein: CASSLAGGLEAFF. The CDR3 nucleotides read TGTGCCAGCAGCTTAGCTGGGGGGCTGGAAGCTTTCTTT.

The chain carries TRBV20-1 and TRBJ2-7; 7 bases are a match to TRBD1. Germline V lookup: CDR1 DFQATT, CDR2 SNEGSKA (reference sequence). V lost 0 bases and J lost 3; bases outside the gene matches: 5. The CDR3 spans 14 residues. CDR3 nucleotide sequence: TGCAGTGCTAGAGATACAGGGGCCCGCTACGAGCAGTACTTC. The encoded protein is CSARDTGARYEQYF.

The chain employs TRBV27 and TRBJ2-7, with a weak D call TRBD1 (6 bases). Per germline, CDR1 MNHEY and CDR2 SMNVEV (reference sequence). The CDR3 totals 13 residues. Trimming cost V 8 bases and J 5 bases, with 16 bases left between them. The CDR3 is CASRPGEKNEQYF. CDR3 coding DNA: TGTGCCAGCCGCCCAGGGGAGAAGAACGAGCAGTACTTC.

This sequence joins TRBV5-5 and TRBJ2-3, with D possibly being TRBD1 or TRBD2 (5 bases each). Trimming stripped 2 bases from V and 0 bases from J, with 10 bases between. CDR1 and CDR2 from the germline V gene are SGHKS and YYEKEE (reference sequence). The CDR3 contains 15 residues. This CDR3 is CASSFSGTSTDTQYF. The CDR3 bases are TGTGCCAGCAGCTTTTCAGGGACGAGCACAGATACGCAGTATTTT.

This clonotype was recorded many times. The chain employs TRBV25-1 and TRBJ2-7; TRBD2 matches at 9 bases. The CDR3 consists of 13 residues. The V gene end was trimmed by 4 bases and the J gene end by 4 bases; junction bases not matched to a gene: 2. CDR1 MGHDK and CDR2 SYGVNS come from the germline V gene. CDR3 nucleotides: TGTGCCAGCAGTGTAGCGGGGGTGTACGAGCAGTACTTC. It translates to CASSVAGVYEQYF.